This T cell receptor beta chain originates from a study of cytomegalovirus exposure and HLA in healthy donors. The PCR contained 60 Vbeta and 13 Jbeta primers. Sequenced by immunoSEQ multiplex PCR; TCRdb stores in-frame clones only, minus some. The table shows about 110,000 clones, with 81% occurring only once. With V trimmed by 2 bases and J by 0 bases, 6 bases remained unmatched. There are 17 residues in the CDR3. Germline CDR1 and CDR2: SNHLY and FYNNEI. The receptor was isolated from a woman aged 25 to 39 in good health and CMV-seronegative. The sample taken for sequencing was PBMCs. This chain links TRBV2 with TRBJ1-2; TRBD1 matches 10 bases. Written as DNA, the CDR3 is TGTGCCAGCAGTGAAATCTCGGGACAGGGGACTAACTATGGCTACACCTTC. Translated: CASSEISGQGTNYGYTF.